This T cell receptor beta chain was identified during a study of T-cell memory formation after mild COVID-19. Study outcomes and limitations: The SARS-CoV-2 specificity of second-wave clones reaching peak at day 37 remained unverified. From day 15 to 85, contracting clones were balanced between CD4 and CD8, whereas later expanders leaned toward CD4+.

TCRdb reanalysed the 5' RACE reads using MiXCR and keeps one entry per CDR3 protein. This sample has about 260,000 distinct CDR3 sequences, with roughly a sixth found just once. About this clonotype: Its antigen is not identified.

Germline CDR1 KGHDR, CDR2 SFDVKD. The CDR3 covers 14 residues. V shed 7 bases and J shed 3 bases, with 14 bases lying between them. The chain is built from TRBV24-1 and TRBJ2-5; D is perhaps TRBD1 (6 bases). Sequenced: PBMCs or a T cell subset sorted from them (not recorded which). This receptor was taken from a man aged 18 to 35 who had mild COVID-19 (a few samples of this study predate the infection). Cell type and time point are not known. The CDR3 DNA is TGTGCCACCAGCCGAACAGGGAGCAAAGAGACCCAGTACTTC. Translating it yields CATSRTGSKETQYF.